The T cell receptor (beta chain) under discussion was sequenced for a study of T cell responses to AZD1222 COVID-19 vaccine. Study-wide points: Spike regions recognized by vaccine-associated CD4 TCRs spanned the protein, led by 160-218 and 743-854. All repertoire sampling was performed exclusively after the peak T cell response. Among the donors, most were white British and more were female, and clonal diversity was possibly underestimated. Unmutated variant regions are reportedly targeted by nearly half of spike-specific TCRs.

Sequenced by immunoSEQ multiplex PCR; TCRdb stores in-frame clones only, minus some. The sample lists roughly 150,000 clones, 80% to 95% seen once, with 1.5% to 2% in the top ten. This clone was seen once. The antigen remains undetermined. The CDR3 extends over 15 amino acids. J lost 3 bases, V lost 2 bases, and 7 bases had no gene match. Germline CDR1 and CDR2: SGHRS and YFSETQ. The V and J genes are TRBV5-1 and TRBJ2-7; 8 bases are shared with TRBD2. This sample comprised peripheral blood, obtained on day 0 of AZD1222 vaccination. The clonotype originates from an adult in good health. CDR3 bases: TGCGCCAGCAGCTTAACCACTAGCGGCTACTACGAGCAGTACTTC. Translation gives CASSLTTSGYYEQYF.